This T cell receptor beta chain was retrieved from a study of regulatory T cells in long-lasting Graves disease. Broader study findings: Compared with new cases, persistent Graves' patients showed reduced TCR diversity.

Arm-PCR of CDR3 regions and iRepertoire HTBI primers were the basis on which TCR beta libraries were built. Methods used by the authors: Overall, samples carried 62 TRBV and over 12 TRBJ segments. TCRdb passed the multiplex PCR reads through MiXCR, listing each CDR3 protein once. What appears here as the V and J calls and clone size reflects TCRdb's work, not the paper's. The table has roughly 610,000 distinct CDR3 sequences, approximately 16% seen once. Notes on this clonotype: Its antigen is unknown.

Time point in this sample: newly diagnosed GD, antithyroid drugs for less than 3 months. Scientists built the TCR library using RNA that was extracted from PBMCs. These data are also associated with another study on T cells in Graves' hyperthyroidism and ophthalmopathy. That publication notes: The hyperthyroidism was newly diagnosed and had lasted under 2 months; the patients were aged 18 to 65.

The material was peripheral blood mononuclear cells (PBMCs), obtained at new diagnosis, from a patient treated with antithyroid drugs. The source is a man between 18 and 29 years old with Graves disease.

CDR3 residues: CASSVGTLSNLMNTEAFF. The CDR3 DNA is TGTGCCAGCAGCGTAGGGACCCTGTCCAACCTTATGAACACTGAAGCTTTCTTT. The rearrangement joins TRBV9 to TRBJ1-1; D is unclear. This CDR3 is 18 amino acids long. CDR1 is SGDLS and CDR2 is YYNGEE in the germline V gene. The V and J ends lost 0 bases and 0 bases respectively, with 18 bases between them.